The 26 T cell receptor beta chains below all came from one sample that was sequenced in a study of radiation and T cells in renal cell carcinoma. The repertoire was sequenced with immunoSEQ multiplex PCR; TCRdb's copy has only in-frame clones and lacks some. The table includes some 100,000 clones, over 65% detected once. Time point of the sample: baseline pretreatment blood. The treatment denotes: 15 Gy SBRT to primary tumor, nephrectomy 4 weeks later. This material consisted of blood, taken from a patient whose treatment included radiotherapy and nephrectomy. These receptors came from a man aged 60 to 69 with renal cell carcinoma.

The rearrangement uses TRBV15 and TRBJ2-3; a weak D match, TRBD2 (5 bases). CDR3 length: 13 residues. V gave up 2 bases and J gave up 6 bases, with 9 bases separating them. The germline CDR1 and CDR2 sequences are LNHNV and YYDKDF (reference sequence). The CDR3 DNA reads TGTGCCACCAGCAGACCTAGCAGGGATACGCAGTATTTT. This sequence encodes CATSRPSRDTQYF.

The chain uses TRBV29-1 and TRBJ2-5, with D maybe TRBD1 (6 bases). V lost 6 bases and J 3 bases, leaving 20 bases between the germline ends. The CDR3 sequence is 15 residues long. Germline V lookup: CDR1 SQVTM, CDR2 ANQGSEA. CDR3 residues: CSVDLGDMTEETQYF. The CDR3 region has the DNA TGCAGCGTGGACCTCGGGGACATGACAGAAGAGACCCAGTACTTC.

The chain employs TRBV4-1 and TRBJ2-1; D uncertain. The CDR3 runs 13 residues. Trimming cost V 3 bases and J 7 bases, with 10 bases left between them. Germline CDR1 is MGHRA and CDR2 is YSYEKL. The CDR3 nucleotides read TGCGCCAGCAGCCAGCTAGGGTGGAATGAGCAGTTCTTC. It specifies CASSQLGWNEQFF.

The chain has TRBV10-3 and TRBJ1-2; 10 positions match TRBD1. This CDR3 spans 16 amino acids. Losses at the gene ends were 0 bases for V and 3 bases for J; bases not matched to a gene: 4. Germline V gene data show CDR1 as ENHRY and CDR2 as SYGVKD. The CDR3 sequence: CAISESGDRGYYGYTF. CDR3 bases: TGTGCCATCAGTGAGTCGGGGGACAGGGGTTACTATGGCTACACCTTC.

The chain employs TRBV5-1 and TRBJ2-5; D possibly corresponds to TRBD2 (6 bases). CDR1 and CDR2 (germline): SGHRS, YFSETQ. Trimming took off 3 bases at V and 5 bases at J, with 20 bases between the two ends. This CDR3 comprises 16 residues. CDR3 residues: CASSSTPNIGGETQYF. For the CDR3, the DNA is TGCGCCAGCAGCTCTACTCCAAATATTGGGGGGGAGACCCAGTACTTC. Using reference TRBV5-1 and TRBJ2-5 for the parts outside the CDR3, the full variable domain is KAGVTQTPRYLIKTRGQQVTLSCSPISGHRSVSWYQQTPGQGLQFLFEYFSETQRNKGNFPGRFSGRQFSNSRSEMNVSTLELGDSALYLCASSSTPNIGGETQYFGPGTRLLVL.

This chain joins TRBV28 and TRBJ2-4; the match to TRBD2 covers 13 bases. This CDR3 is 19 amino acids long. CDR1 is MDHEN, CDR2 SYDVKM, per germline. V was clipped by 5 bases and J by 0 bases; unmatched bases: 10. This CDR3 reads CASSTTRTSGRLAKNIQYF. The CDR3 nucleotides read TGTGCCAGCAGTACGACTAGGACTAGCGGGAGATTAGCCAAAAACATTCAGTACTTC.

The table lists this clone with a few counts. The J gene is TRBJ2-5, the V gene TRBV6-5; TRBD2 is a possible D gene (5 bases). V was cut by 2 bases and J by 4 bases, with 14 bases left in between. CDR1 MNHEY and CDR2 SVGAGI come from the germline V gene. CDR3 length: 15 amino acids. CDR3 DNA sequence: TGTGCCAGCAGTTACCGTCGGAGCGGAGGAGAGACCCAGTACTTC. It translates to CASSYRRSGGETQYF.

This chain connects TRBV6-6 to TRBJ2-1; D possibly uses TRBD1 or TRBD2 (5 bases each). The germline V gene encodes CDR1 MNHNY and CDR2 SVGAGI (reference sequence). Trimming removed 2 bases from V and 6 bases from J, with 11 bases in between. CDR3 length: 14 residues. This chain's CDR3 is CASSYGTAVNEQFF. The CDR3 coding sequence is TGTGCCAGCAGTTACGGGACCGCTGTCAATGAGCAGTTCTTC.

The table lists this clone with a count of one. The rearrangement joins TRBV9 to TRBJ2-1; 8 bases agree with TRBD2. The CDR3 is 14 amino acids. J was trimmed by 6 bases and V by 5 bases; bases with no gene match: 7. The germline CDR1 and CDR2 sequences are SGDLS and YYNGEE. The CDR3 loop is CASSLSGSTNEQFF. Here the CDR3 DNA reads TGTGCCAGCAGTCTCAGCGGGAGCACCAATGAGCAGTTCTTC.

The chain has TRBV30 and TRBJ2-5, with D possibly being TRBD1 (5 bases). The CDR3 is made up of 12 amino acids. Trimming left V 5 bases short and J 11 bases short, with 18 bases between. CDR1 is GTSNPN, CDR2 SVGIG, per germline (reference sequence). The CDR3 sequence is CAWAQTGSEQYF. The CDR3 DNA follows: TGTGCCTGGGCACAAACAGGCTCGGAGCAGTACTTC. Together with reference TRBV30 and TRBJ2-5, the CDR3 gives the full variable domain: SQTIHQWPATLVQPVGSPLSLECTVEGTSNPNLYWYRQAAGRGLQLLFYSVGIGQISSEVPQNLSASRPQDRQFILSSKKLLLSDSGFYLCAWAQTGSEQYFGPGTRLLVL.

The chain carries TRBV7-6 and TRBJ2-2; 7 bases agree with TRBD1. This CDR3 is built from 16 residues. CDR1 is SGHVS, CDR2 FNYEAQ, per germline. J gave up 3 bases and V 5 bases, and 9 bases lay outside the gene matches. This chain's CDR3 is CASSRPTGLDTGELFF. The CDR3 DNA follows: TGTGCCAGCAGCCGCCCGACAGGGCTCGACACCGGGGAGCTGTTTTTT.

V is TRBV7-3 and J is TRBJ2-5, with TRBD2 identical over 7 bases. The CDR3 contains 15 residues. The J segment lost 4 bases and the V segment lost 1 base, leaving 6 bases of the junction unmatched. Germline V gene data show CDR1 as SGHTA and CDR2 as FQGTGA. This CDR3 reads CASSLNPTSAETQYF. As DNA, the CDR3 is TGTGCCAGCAGCTTAAACCCAACTAGCGCAGAGACCCAGTACTTC.

The CDR3 loop reads CASSRDRSNQPQHF. CDR3 coding DNA: TGTGCCAGCAGTCGCGACAGGAGCAATCAGCCCCAGCATTTT. The chain is built from TRBV6-5 and TRBJ1-5; a weak D match, TRBD1 (6 bases). CDR1 MNHEY and CDR2 SVGAGI come from the germline V gene. V was clipped by 5 bases and J by 1 base, with 9 bases between them. This CDR3 has 14 residues.

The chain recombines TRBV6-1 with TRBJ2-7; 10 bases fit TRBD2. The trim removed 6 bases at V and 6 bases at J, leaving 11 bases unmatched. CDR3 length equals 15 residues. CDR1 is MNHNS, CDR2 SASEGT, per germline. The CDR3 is CASSFARAGGSEQYF. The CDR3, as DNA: TGTGCCAGCAGCTTCGCGCGAGCGGGAGGGTCCGAGCAGTACTTC.

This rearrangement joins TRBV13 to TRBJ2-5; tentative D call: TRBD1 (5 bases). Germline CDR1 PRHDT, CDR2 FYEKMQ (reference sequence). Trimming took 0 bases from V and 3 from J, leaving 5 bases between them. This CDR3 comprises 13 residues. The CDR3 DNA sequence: TGTGCCAGCAGCTTAGGAGGGGAAGAGACCCAGTACTTC. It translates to CASSLGGEETQYF. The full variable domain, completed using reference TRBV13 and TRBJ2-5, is AAGVIQSPRHLIKEKRETATLKCYPIPRHDTVYWYQQGPGQDPQFLISFYEKMQSDKGSIPDRFSAQQFSDYHSELNMSSLELGDSALYFCASSLGGEETQYFGPGTRLLVL.

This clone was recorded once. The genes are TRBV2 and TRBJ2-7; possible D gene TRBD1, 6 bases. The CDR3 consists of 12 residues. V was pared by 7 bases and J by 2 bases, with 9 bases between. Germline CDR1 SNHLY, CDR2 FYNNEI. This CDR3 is CASTYRAYEQYF. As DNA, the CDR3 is TGTGCCAGCACATACAGGGCCTACGAGCAGTACTTC. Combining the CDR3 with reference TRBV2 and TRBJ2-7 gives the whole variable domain EPEVTQTPSHQVTQMGQEVILRCVPISNHLYFYWYRQILGQKVEFLVSFYNNEISEKSEIFDDQFSVERPDGSNFTLKIRSTKLEDSAMYFCASTYRAYEQYFGPGTRLTVT.

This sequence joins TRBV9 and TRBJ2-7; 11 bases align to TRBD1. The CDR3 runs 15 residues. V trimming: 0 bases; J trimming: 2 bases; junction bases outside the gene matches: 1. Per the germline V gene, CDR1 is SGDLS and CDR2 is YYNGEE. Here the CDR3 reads CASSVAGQGAYEQYF. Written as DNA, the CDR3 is TGTGCCAGCAGCGTAGCGGGACAGGGGGCCTACGAGCAGTACTTC.

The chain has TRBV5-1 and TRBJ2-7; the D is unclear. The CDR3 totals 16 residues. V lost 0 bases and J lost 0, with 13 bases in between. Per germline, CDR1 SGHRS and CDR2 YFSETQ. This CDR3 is CASSLVGEPSSYEQYF. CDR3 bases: TGCGCCAGCAGCTTGGTTGGGGAACCCAGCTCCTACGAGCAGTACTTC.

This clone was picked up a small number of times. CDR3 coding DNA: TGTGCCAGCAGCTTAAGCAGGGTAGATACGCAGTATTTT. It specifies CASSLSRVDTQYF. The chain recombines TRBV11-2 with TRBJ2-3; D perhaps matches TRBD1 (5 bases). CDR1 and CDR2 (germline): SGHAT, FQNNGV. V lost 2 bases and J 5 bases, leaving 8 bases between the germline ends. This CDR3 is built from 13 residues.

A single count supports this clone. CDR3 nucleotide sequence: TGTGCCAGCTCGCCTACACTAGACAGCGAGCAGTTCTTC. Its protein product is CASSPTLDSEQFF. This sequence joins TRBV18 and TRBJ2-1; D tentatively reads TRBD1 or TRBD2 (5 bases each). The CDR3 sequence is 13 residues long. In germline, CDR1 is KGHSH, CDR2 LQKENI. V lost 6 bases to trimming and J lost 10 bases, with 16 bases between them.

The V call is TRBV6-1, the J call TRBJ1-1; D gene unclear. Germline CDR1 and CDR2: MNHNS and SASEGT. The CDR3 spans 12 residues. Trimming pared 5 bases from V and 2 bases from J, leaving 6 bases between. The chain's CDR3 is CASSSDNTEAFF. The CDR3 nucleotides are TGTGCCAGCAGTTCTGACAACACTGAAGCTTTCTTT.

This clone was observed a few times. CDR3 bases: TGTGCCAGCAGCTGGTCATTAGCGGGAGGGGATAACACCGGGGAGCTGTTTTTT. Encoded protein: CASSWSLAGGDNTGELFF. The chain recombines TRBV5-6 with TRBJ2-2; 11 bases align to TRBD2. The CDR3 totals 18 residues. Germline V gene sequence: CDR1 SGHDT, CDR2 YYEEEE. Losses at the gene ends were 3 bases for V and 2 bases for J; bases not matched to a gene: 9.

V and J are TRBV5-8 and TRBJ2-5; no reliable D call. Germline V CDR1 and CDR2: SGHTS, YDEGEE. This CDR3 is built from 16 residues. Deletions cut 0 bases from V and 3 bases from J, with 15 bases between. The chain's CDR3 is CASSLAGLVYEETQYF. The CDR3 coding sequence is TGTGCCAGCAGCTTGGCCGGGTTGGTGTATGAAGAGACCCAGTACTTC.

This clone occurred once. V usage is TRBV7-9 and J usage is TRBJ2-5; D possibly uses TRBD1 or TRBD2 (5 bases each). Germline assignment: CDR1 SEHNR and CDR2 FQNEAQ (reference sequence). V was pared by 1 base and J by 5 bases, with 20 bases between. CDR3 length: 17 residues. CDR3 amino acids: CASSLGTGRPILETQYF. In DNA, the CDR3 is TGTGCCAGCAGCTTAGGGACGGGGCGGCCGATACTGGAGACCCAGTACTTC. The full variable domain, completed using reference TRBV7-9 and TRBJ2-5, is DTGVSQNPRHKITKRGQNVTFRCDPISEHNRLYWYRQTLGQGPEFLTYFQNEAQLEKSRLLSDRFSAERPKGSFSTLEIQRTEQGDSAMYLCASSLGTGRPILETQYFGPGTRLLVL.

Written as DNA, the CDR3 is TGTGCCACAGGCTTGTCAGGGTTGAACACCATATATTTT. Translation: CATGLSGLNTIYF. The chain is built from TRBV28 and TRBJ1-3; maybe TRBD1 (5 bases). Per the germline V gene, CDR1 is MDHEN and CDR2 is SYDVKM. Trimming stripped 10 bases from V and 7 bases from J, with 17 bases between. The CDR3 covers 13 residues.

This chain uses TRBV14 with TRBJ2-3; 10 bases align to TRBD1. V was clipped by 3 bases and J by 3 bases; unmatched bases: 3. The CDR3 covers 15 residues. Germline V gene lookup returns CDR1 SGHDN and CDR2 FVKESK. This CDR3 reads CASSHSGQGTDTQYF. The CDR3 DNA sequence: TGTGCCAGCAGCCATTCGGGACAGGGGACAGATACGCAGTATTTT.